The sequence of this TCR beta chain was determined in a study of T cell repertoires in cytomegalovirus infection. Study-wide context: Public TCR beta signatures provided an indication of both CMV infection and a matching HLA type. Points from the study as a whole: Dominating the ex vivo response were TCR beta clonotypes that were CMV-specific and HLA-C-restricted. Carriers of CMV and the relevant HLA type were discriminated by public TCR beta frequency.

On this clonotype itself: As yet, its antigen is unknown.

From germline, CDR1 is ENHRY and CDR2 SYGVKD. Trimming took 0 bases from V and 8 from J, leaving 16 bases between them. The CDR3 length is 15 residues. TCRdb called the reads again in MiXCR, with one record for every CDR3 protein. Altogether under 850,000 distinct CDR3 sequences are present, 35% to 45% being singletons, with the ten largest covering roughly 2.9%. This chain joins TRBV10-3 and TRBJ1-2, with D unresolved. This clonotype was sampled from a human donor in good health (CMV status not recorded). Some clones in this sample may be carry-over from other donors' samples. The sample comprised PBMCs. The DNA for the CDR3 is TGTGCCATCAGTGAGTCCGGTACCAGGTCTCACGGCTACACCTTC. This translates into CAISESGTRSHGYTF.